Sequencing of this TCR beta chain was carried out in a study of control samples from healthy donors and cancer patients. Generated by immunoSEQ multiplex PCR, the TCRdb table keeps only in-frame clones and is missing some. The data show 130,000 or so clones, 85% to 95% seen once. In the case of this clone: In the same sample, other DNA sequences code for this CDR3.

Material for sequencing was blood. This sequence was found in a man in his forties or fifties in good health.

The DNA for the CDR3 is TGCGCCAGCAGCCCCGGAGGCCAAGAGACCCAGTACTTC. It translates to CASSPGGQETQYF. The chain carries TRBV5-1 and TRBJ2-5; TRBD2 is a possible D gene (5 bases). This CDR3 is built from 13 residues. Trimming removed 4 bases from V and 1 base from J, with 8 bases in between. Germline CDR1 and CDR2: SGHRS and YFSETQ.